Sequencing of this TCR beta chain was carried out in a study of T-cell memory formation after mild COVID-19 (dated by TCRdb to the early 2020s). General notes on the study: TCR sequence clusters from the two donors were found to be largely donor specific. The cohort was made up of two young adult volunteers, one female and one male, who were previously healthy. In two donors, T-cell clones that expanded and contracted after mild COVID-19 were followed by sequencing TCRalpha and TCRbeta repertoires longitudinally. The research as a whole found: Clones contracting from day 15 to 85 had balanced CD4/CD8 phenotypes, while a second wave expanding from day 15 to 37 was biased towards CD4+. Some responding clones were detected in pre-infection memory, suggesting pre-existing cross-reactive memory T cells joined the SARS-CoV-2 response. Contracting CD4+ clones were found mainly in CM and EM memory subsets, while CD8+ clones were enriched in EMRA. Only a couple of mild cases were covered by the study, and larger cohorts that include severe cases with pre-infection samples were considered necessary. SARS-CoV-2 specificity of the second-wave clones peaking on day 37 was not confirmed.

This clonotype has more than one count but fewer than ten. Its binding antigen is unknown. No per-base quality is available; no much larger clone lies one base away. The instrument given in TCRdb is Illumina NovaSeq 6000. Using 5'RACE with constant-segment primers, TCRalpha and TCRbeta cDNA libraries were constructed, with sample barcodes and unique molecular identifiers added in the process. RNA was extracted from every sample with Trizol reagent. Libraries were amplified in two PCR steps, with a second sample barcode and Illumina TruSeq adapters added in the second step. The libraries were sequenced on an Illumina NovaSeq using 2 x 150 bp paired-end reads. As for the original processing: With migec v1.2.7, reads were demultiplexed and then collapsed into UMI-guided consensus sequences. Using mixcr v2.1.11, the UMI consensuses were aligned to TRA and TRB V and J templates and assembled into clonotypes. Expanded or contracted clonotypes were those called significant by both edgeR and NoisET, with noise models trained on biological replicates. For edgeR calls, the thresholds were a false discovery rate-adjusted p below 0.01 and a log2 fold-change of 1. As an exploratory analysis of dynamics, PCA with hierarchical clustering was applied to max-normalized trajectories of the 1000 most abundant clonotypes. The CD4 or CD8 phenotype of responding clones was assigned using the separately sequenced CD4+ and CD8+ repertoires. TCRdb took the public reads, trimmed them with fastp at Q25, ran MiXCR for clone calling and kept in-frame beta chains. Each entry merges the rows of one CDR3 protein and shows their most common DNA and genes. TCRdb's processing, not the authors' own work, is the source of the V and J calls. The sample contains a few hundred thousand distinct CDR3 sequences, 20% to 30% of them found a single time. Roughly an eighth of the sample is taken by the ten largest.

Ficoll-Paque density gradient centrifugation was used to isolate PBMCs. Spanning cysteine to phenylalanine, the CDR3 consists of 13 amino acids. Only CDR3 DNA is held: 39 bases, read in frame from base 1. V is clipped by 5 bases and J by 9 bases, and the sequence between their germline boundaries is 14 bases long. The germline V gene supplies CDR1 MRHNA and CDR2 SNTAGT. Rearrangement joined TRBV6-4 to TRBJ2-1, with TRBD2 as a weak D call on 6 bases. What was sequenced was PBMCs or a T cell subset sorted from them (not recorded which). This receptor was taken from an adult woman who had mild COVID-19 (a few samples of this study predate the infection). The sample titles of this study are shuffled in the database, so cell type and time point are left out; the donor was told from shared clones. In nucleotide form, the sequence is TGTGCCAGCAGTCCAGGAGGGTATGGTGAGCAGTTCTTC. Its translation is CASSPGGYGEQFF.